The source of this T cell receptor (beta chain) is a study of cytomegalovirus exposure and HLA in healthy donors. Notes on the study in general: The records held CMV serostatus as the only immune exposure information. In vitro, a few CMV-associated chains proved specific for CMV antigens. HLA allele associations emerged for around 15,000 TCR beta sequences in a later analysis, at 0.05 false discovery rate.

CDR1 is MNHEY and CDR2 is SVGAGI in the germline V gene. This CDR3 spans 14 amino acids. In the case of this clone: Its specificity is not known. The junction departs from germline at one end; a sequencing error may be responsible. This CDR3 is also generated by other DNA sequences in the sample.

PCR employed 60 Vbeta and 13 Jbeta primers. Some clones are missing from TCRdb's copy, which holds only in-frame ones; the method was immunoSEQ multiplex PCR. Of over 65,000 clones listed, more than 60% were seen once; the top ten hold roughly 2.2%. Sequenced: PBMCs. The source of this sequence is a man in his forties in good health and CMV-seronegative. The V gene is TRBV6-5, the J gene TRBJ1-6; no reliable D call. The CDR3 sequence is CASSYRGYNSPLHF. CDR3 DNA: TGTGCCAGCAGTTATCGGGGTTATAATTCCCCCCTCCACTTT.